Included here is one TCR beta chain sequence, with context. The data originate from a study of blood T cell repertoires in COVID-19. The overall study: T cells, B-cell-depleted T cells, or PBMCs supplied cDNA or gDNA.

Germline CDR1 KGHSH, CDR2 LQKENI. V was clipped by 3 bases and J by 8 bases, with 13 bases between them. This CDR3 comprises 13 residues. It was during active infection that Seattle patients were enrolled and then longitudinally followed. As originally analysed: Amplification of reference gene primers provided the estimated nucleated cell counts. Profiled with immunoSEQ multiplex PCR; TCRdb holds only in-frame clones, not every one. That table is the source of V, J and clone size, and D and trimming were worked out from the DNA. The sample holds 540,000 or so clones, around 90% seen once. This chain joins TRBV18 and TRBJ1-2; perhaps TRBD1 as D (6 bases). This receptor was identified in a woman between 45 and 65 years old with COVID-19, enrolled during active disease. Sequencing input: peripheral blood. CDR3 sequence reads: CASSPQGKWGYTF. The CDR3 DNA reads TGTGCCAGCTCACCGCAGGGGAAATGGGGCTACACCTTC.